This record concerns one T cell receptor (beta chain) sequence. This sample was included in a study of T cells expressing NK-cell markers. TCRdb re-called the 5' RACE reads; every CDR3 protein appears as one record, without DNA. The sample has around 470,000 distinct CDR3 sequences. This CDR3 spans 12 amino acids. CDR1 and CDR2 (germline): MGHRA, YSYEKL. The chain joins TRBV4-1 to TRBJ1-4. This sequence was found in a woman between 45 and 60 years old in good health. Material for sequencing was blood T cells: a sorted CD56 or NKG2C T cell subset, CD4+ or CD8+ T cells, or bulk PBMC T cells (not recorded which). CDR3 in amino acids: CASSQLSEKLFF.